This TCR beta chain stems from a study of blood T cell repertoires in COVID-19. TCRdb keeps only in-frame clones here, not all; method: immunoSEQ multiplex PCR. The table has approximately 410,000 clones, just over 85% seen once. Germline assignment: CDR1 MGHDK and CDR2 SYGVNS. This CDR3 is built from 15 residues. Germline trimming cut 1 base from V and 4 bases from J; bases unmatched to any gene: 4. The rearrangement links TRBV25-1 to TRBJ2-7, with 10 bases aligning to TRBD1. This TCR was sampled from a woman in her twenties or thirties with active or convalescent COVID-19. The sample comprised peripheral blood. The CDR3 protein is CASSELGTGVYEQYF. In DNA form, the CDR3 reads TGTGCCAGCAGTGAATTAGGGACAGGGGTGTACGAGCAGTACTTC.